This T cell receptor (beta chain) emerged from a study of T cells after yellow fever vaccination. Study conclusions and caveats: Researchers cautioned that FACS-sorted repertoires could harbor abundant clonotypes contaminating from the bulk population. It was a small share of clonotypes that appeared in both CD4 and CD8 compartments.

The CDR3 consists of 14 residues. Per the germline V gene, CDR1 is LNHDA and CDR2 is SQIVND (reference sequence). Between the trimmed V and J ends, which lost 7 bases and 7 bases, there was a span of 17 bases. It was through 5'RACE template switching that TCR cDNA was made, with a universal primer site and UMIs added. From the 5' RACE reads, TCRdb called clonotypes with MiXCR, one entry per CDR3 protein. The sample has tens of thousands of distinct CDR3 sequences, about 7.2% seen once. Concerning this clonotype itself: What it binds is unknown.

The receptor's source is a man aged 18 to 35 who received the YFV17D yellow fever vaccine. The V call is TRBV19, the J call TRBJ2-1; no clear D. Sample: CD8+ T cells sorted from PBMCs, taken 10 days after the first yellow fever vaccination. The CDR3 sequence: CASTSWASTNEQFF. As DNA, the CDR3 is TGTGCCAGTACCTCATGGGCCAGTACGAATGAGCAGTTCTTC. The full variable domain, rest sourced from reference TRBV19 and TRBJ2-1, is DGGITQSPKYLFRKEGQNVTLSCEQNLNHDAMYWYRQDPGQGLRLIYYSQIVNDFQKGDIAEGYSVSREKKESFPLTVTSAQKNPTAFYLCASTSWASTNEQFFGPGTRLTVL.